This paragraph covers one T cell receptor beta chain sequence. Trimming removed 4 bases from V and 2 bases from J; junction bases left unmatched: 15. The CDR3 extends over 17 amino acids. Germline CDR1 is SGHNT and CDR2 is YYREEE (reference sequence). This specimen comes from a study of OX40 agonist ivuxolimab in advanced cancers. Repertoires were generated with immunoSEQ multiplex PCR, while TCRdb's copy carries only in-frame clones and drops some. The sample holds tens of thousands of clones, around 80% seen once. V gene TRBV5-4 combines with J gene TRBJ2-7; 7 bases match TRBD2. The sequence came from an adult with an advanced solid tumor such as melanoma, head and neck, liver or kidney cancer. This material consisted of CD4+ or CD8+ T cells sorted from blood, taken in a trial of the OX40 agonist ivuxolimab. The CDR3 DNA reads as TGTGCCAGCAGCGGGCCGGGGGGTAGCGGGTCGACCTACGAGCAGTACTTC. Amino acids: CASSGPGGSGSTYEQYF. The full variable domain, rest sourced from reference TRBV5-4 and TRBJ2-7, is ETGVTQSPTHLIKTRGQQVTLRCSSQSGHNTVSWYQQALGQGPQFIFQYYREEENGRGNFPPRFSGLQFPNYSSELNVNALELDDSALYLCASSGPGGSGSTYEQYFGPGTRLTVT.